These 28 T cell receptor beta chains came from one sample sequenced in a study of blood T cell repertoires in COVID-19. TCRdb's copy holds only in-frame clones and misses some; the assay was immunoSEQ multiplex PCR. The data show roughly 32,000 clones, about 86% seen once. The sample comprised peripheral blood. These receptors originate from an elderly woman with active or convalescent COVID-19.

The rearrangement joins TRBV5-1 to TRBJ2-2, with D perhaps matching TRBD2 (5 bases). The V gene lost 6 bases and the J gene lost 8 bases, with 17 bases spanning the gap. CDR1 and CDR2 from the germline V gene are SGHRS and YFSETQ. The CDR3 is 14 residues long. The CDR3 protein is CASTPEVPGGELFF. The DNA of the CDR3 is TGCGCCAGCACCCCGGAGGTGCCCGGGGGGGAGCTGTTTTTT.

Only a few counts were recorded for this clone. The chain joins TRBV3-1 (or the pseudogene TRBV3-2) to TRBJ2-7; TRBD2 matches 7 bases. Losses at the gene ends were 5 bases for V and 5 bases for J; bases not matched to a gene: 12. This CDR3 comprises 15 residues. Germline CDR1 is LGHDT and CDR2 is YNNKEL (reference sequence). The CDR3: CASSKSSGYRNEQYF. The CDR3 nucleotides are TGTGCCAGCAGCAAGTCTAGCGGTTATAGGAACGAGCAGTACTTC.

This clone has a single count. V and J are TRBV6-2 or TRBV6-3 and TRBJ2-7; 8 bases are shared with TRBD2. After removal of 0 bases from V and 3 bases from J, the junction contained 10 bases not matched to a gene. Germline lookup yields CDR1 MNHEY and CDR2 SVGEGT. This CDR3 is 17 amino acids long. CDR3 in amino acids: CASSYSGRAGGIYEQYF. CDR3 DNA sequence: TGTGCCAGCAGTTACTCGGGCCGGGCGGGAGGTATCTACGAGCAGTACTTC.

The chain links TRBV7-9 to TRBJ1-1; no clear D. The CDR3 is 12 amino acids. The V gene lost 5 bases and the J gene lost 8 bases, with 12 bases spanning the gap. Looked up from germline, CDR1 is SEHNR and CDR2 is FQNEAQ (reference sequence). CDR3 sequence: CASSLAGIEAFF. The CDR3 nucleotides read TGTGCCAGCAGCCTCGCCGGGATAGAAGCTTTCTTT. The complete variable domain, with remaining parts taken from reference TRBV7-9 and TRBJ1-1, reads DTGVSQNPRHKITKRGQNVTFRCDPISEHNRLYWYRQTLGQGPEFLTYFQNEAQLEKSRLLSDRFSAERPKGSFSTLEIQRTEQGDSAMYLCASSLAGIEAFFGQGTRLTVV.

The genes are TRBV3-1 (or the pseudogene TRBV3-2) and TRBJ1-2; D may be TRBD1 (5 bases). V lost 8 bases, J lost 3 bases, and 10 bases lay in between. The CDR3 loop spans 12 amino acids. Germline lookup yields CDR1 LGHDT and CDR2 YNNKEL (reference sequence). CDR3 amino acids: CASGPGYYGYTF. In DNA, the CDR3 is TGTGCCAGCGGCCCAGGGTACTATGGCTACACCTTC.

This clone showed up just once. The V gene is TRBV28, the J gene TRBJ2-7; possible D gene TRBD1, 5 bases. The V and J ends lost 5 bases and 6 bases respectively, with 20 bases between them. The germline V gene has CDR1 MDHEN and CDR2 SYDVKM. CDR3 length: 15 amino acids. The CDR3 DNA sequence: TGTGCCAGCAGTCGGCGGCAGGGTAGAAACTCCGAGCAGTACTTC. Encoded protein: CASSRRQGRNSEQYF. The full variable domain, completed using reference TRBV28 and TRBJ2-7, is DVKVTQSSRYLVKRTGEKVFLECVQDMDHENMFWYRQDPGLGLRLIYFSYDVKMKEKGDIPEGYSVSREKKERFSLILESASTNQTSMYLCASSRRQGRNSEQYFGPGTRLTVT.

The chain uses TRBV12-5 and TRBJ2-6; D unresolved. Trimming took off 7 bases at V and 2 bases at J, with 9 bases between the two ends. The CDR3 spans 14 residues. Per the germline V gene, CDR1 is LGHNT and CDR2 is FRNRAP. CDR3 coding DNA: TGTGCTAGTGCTACTAACACTGGGGCCAACGTCCTGACTTTC. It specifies CASATNTGANVLTF.

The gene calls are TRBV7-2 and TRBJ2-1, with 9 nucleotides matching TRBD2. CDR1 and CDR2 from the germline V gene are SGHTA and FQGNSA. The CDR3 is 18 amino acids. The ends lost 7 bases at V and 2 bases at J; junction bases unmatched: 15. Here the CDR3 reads CASNKLAGGYLAYNEQFF. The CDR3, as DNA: TGTGCCAGCAACAAACTAGCGGGCGGTTATTTAGCCTACAATGAGCAGTTCTTC.

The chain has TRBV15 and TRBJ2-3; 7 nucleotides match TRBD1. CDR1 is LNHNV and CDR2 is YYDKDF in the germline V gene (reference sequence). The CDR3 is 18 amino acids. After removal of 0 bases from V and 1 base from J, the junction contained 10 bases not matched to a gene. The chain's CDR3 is CATSRDPGGPSRTDTQYF. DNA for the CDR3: TGTGCCACCAGCAGAGATCCAGGGGGTCCCTCCCGCACAGATACGCAGTATTTT.

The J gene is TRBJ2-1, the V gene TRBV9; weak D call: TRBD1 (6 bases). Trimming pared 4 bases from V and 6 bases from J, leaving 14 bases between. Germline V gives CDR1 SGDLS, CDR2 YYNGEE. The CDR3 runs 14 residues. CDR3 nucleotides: TGTGCCAGCAGCCCTACAGGGAACCTCAATGAGCAGTTCTTC. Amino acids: CASSPTGNLNEQFF.

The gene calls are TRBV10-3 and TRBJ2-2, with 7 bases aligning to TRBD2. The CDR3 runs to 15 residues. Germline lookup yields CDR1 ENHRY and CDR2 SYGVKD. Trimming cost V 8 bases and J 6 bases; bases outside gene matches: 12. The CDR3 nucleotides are TGTGCCATCTCACTTGTGGCTAGCGGAGCCGGGGAGCTGTTTTTT. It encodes CAISLVASGAGELFF.

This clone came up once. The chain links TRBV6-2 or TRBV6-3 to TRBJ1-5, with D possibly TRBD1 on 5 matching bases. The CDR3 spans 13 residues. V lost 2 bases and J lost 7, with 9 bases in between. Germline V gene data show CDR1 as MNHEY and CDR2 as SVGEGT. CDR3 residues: CASSYGGSQPQHF. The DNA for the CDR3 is TGTGCCAGCAGTTACGGGGGGTCCCAGCCCCAGCATTTT.

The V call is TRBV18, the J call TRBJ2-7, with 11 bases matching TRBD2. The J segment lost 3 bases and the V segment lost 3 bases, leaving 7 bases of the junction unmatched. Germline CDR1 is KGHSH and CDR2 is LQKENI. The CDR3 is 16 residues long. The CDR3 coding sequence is TGTGCCAGCTCACCGTCGCTAGCGGGAGGTGGCTACGAGCAGTACTTC. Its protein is CASSPSLAGGGYEQYF.

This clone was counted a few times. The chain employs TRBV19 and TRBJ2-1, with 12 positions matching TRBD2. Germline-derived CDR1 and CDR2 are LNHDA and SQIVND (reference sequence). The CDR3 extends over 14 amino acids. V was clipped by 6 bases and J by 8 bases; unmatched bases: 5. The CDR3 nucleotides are TGTGCCAGTAGAAGGACTAGCGGGAAACATGAGCAGTTCTTC. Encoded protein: CASRRTSGKHEQFF.

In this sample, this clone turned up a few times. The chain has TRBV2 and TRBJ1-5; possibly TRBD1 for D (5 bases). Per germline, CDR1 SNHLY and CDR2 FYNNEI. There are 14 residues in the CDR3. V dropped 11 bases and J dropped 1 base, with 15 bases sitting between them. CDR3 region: CASRSGGSNQPQHF. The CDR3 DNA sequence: TGTGCCTCCCGATCCGGGGGAAGCAATCAGCCCCAGCATTTT.

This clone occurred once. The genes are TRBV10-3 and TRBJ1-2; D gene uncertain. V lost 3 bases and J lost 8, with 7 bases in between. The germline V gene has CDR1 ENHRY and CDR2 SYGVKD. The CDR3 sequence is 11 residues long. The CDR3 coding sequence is TGTGCCATCAGTGAATTAGAAGGCTACACCTTC. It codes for CAISELEGYTF.

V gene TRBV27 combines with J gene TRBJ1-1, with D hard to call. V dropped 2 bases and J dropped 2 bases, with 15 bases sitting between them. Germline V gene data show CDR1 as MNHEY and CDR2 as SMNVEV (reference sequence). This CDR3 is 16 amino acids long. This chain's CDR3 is CASSLRPFAGNTEAFF. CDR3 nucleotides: TGTGCCAGCAGTTTAAGGCCATTCGCAGGAAACACTGAAGCTTTCTTT.

In DNA form, the CDR3 reads TGTGCCACCAGCAGAGTTACGAGGGGACTTACGAACACTGAAGCTTTCTTT. This gives the protein CATSRVTRGLTNTEAFF. The J gene is TRBJ1-1, the V gene TRBV15; weak D call: TRBD1 (5 bases). This CDR3 region has 17 residues. V was cut by 1 base and J by 1 base, with 16 bases left in between. The germline gives CDR1 LNHNV, CDR2 YYDKDF (reference sequence). Supplemented by reference TRBV15 and TRBJ1-1, the full variable domain reads DAMVIQNPRYQVTQFGKPVTLSCSQTLNHNVMYWYQQKSSQAPKLLFHYYDKDFNNEADTPDNFQSRRPNTSFCFLDIRSPGLGDTAMYLCATSRVTRGLTNTEAFFGQGTRLTVV.

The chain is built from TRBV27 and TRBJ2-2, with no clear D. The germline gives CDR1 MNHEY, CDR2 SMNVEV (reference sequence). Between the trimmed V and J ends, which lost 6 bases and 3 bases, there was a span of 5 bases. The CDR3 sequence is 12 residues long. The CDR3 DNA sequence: TGTGCCAGCAGCTCTCACACCGGGGAGCTGTTTTTT. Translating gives CASSSHTGELFF.

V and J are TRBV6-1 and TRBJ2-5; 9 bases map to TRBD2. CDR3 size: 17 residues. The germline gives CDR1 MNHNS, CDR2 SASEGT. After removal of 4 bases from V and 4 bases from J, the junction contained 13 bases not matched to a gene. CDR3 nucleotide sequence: TGTGCCAGCAGTGGAGCGGGAGGTTTCGTTGGTCGAGAGACCCAGTACTTC. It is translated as CASSGAGGFVGRETQYF.

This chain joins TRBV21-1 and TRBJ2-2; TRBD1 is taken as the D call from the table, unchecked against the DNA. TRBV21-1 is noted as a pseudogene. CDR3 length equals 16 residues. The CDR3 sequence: CASSASGTGSPGELFF. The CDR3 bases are TGTGCCAGCAGCGCCTCCGGGACAGGCTCGCCCGGGGAGCTGTTTTTT.

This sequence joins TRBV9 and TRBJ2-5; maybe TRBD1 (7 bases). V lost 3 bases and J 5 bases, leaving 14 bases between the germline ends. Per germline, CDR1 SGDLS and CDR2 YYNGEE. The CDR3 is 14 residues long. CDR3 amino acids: CASSATGRQETQYF. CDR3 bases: TGTGCCAGCAGCGCGACAGGGAGGCAGGAGACCCAGTACTTC.

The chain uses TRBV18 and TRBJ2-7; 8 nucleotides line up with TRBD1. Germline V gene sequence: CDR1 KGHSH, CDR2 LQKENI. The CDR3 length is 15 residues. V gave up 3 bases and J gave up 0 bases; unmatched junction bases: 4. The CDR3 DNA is TGTGCCAGCTCACCTGGGACAGGAGTCTCCTACGAGCAGTACTTC. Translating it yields CASSPGTGVSYEQYF.

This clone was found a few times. The CDR3 region is CASSYYREGSYEQYF. Written as DNA, the CDR3 is TGTGCCAGCAGCTACTATCGGGAGGGGTCCTACGAGCAGTACTTC. This chain uses TRBV11-1 with TRBJ2-7; TRBD2 aligns across 8 bases. Germline V gene sequence: CDR1 SGHAT, CDR2 FQDESV (reference sequence). The CDR3 is 15 amino acids. V was pared by 4 bases and J by 1 base, with 6 bases of the junction left unmatched.

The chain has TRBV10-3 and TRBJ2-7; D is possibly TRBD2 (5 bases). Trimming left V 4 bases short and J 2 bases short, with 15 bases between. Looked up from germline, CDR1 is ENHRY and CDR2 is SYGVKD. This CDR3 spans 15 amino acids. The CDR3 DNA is TGTGCCATCAGTGCGGGGATCGGGTCCACCTACGAGCAGTACTTC. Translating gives CAISAGIGSTYEQYF.

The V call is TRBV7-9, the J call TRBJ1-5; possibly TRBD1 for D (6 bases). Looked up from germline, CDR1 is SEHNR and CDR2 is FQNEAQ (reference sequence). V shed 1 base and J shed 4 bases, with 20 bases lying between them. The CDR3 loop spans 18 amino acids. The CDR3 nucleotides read TGTGCCAGCAGCTTAGTACCCTCCCCGACAGGAGGAAATCAGCCCCAGCATTTT. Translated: CASSLVPSPTGGNQPQHF.

The DNA for the CDR3 is TGTGCCATCAGCCAACAGGGCCCAGACTCTGGGGCCAACGTCCTGACTTTC. This codes for CAISQQGPDSGANVLTF. V gene TRBV10-3 combines with J gene TRBJ2-6, with D possibly matching TRBD1 (6 bases). Germline assignment: CDR1 ENHRY and CDR2 SYGVKD. The CDR3 length is 17 residues. Trimming shortened V by 6 bases and J by 0 bases, and 15 bases separated the two germline ends.

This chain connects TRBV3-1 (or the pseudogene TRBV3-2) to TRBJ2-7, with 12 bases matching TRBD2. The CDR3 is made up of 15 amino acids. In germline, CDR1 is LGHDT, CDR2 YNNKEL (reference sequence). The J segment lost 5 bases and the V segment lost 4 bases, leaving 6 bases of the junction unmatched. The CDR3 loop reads CASSPRLAGANEQYF. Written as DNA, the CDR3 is TGTGCCAGCAGCCCTAGACTAGCGGGGGCCAACGAGCAGTACTTC.